Reported below is one TCR beta chain. Its antigen is not identified. The sample originates from a study of cytomegalovirus exposure and HLA in healthy donors. Researchers ran the PCR with 60 Vbeta and 13 Jbeta primers. Libraries were prepared by immunoSEQ multiplex PCR; TCRdb keeps only in-frame clonotypes and omits some of them. The sample records 70,000 to 75,000 clones, about 78% being singletons. Study-wide results and caveats: Per a prior analysis, the majority of TCR beta V segments were productive roughly 87% or roughly 30% of the time.

The receptor was derived from a woman in her 40s in good health and CMV-seropositive. Sequenced material: PBMCs.

CDR3 protein: CASSDVRQGINEQYF. CDR3 DNA: TGTGCCAGCAGTGATGTCAGGCAGGGAATTAACGAGCAGTACTTC. The J gene is TRBJ2-7, the V gene TRBV6-1, with D maybe TRBD1 (5 bases). This CDR3 is built from 15 residues. The V and J ends lost 3 bases and 5 bases respectively, with 17 bases between them. Germline lookup yields CDR1 MNHNS and CDR2 SASEGT.